These 17 T cell receptor beta chains were sequenced from one sample in a study of brain T cells in children with intractable seizures. Sequencing used immunoSEQ multiplex PCR; TCRdb keeps in-frame clones, though not all of them. The sample consists of about 64,000 clones, approximately 95% of them appearing once. This specimen consisted of peripheral blood, obtained at surgery. These receptors originate from a boy younger than two with focal cortical dysplasia and intractable seizures.

The chain carries TRBV3-1 (or the pseudogene TRBV3-2) and TRBJ1-6; 7 bases match TRBD1. With 1 base clipped from V and 7 bases from J, the junction kept 16 bases outside the gene matches. This CDR3 has 19 residues. Per the germline V gene, CDR1 is LGHDT and CDR2 is YNNKEL (reference sequence). The DNA for the CDR3 is TGTGCCAGCAGCCAAGTTAAGACCGACAGGGTATGGGTCAATTCACCCCTCCACTTT. Its protein is CASSQVKTDRVWVNSPLHF.

This clone was seen a few times. V usage is TRBV27 and J usage is TRBJ2-7; TRBD1 matches at 10 bases. Trimming cost V 7 bases and J 3 bases; bases outside gene matches: 9. The CDR3 sequence is 15 residues long. Germline values: CDR1 MNHEY, CDR2 SMNVEV (reference sequence). The CDR3: CASTRQGAPYYEQYF. The CDR3 DNA sequence: TGTGCCAGCACCCGACAGGGGGCCCCCTACTACGAGCAGTACTTC.

The chain carries TRBV27 and TRBJ2-7, with 9 positions matching TRBD1. CDR3 length: 16 residues. The V gene end was trimmed by 0 bases and the J gene end by 4 bases; junction bases not matched to a gene: 7. Germline V CDR1 and CDR2: MNHEY, SMNVEV (reference sequence). Here the CDR3 DNA reads TGTGCCAGCAGTTTATCGTCGACAGGGGGAAGTTACGAGCAGTACTTC. The encoded protein is CASSLSSTGGSYEQYF.

The genes are TRBV7-9 and TRBJ2-1; 12 nucleotides align to TRBD2. The CDR3 contains 16 residues. Per germline, CDR1 SEHNR and CDR2 FQNEAQ (reference sequence). The trim removed 5 bases at V and 8 bases at J, leaving 10 bases unmatched. CDR3 nucleotides: TGTGCCAGCAGCCCCCCGTGGACTAGCGGGACCGATGAGCAGTTCTTC. Its protein is CASSPPWTSGTDEQFF.

This clone was seen once. This sequence joins TRBV9 and TRBJ2-6; D not resolved. CDR1 is SGDLS, CDR2 YYNGEE, per germline. This CDR3 spans 15 amino acids. Trimming shortened V by 0 bases and J by 0 bases, and 4 bases separated the two germline ends. CDR3 sequence: CASSVGHSGANVLTF. CDR3 in DNA: TGTGCCAGCAGCGTAGGACACTCTGGGGCCAACGTCCTGACTTTC.

The DNA of the CDR3 is TGCGCCAGCAGCCAAGAAGGGGTTCAGCCCCAGCATTTT. Amino acids: CASSQEGVQPQHF. The chain carries TRBV4-1 and TRBJ1-5; maybe TRBD1 (5 bases). The V end was cut by 0 bases, the J end by 6 bases, with 6 bases between. Per germline, CDR1 MGHRA and CDR2 YSYEKL. The length of the CDR3 is 13 residues.

The chain is built from TRBV15 and TRBJ1-2; unclear D gene. V was shortened by 8 bases and J by 5 bases, with 15 bases between the two germline ends. Germline V gives CDR1 LNHNV, CDR2 YYDKDF (reference sequence). This CDR3 has 13 residues. CDR3 amino acids: CATPFPVTYGYTF. For the CDR3, the DNA is TGTGCCACCCCTTTTCCAGTCACATATGGCTACACCTTC.

The chain uses TRBV5-4 and TRBJ2-1; 8 nucleotides line up with TRBD2. This CDR3 is 17 amino acids long. V gave up 4 bases and J gave up 8 bases; unmatched junction bases: 17. Germline CDR1 is SGHNT and CDR2 is YYREEE (reference sequence). The CDR3 loop reads CASSLRVGGGLVDEQFF. The CDR3 DNA sequence: TGTGCCAGCAGCCTGCGCGTTGGCGGGGGGCTTGTAGATGAGCAGTTCTTC.

The chain carries TRBV9 and TRBJ2-5, with 7 bases aligning to TRBD1. Per the germline V gene, CDR1 is SGDLS and CDR2 is YYNGEE. V lost 4 bases to trimming and J lost 2 bases; unmatched junction nucleotides: 8. The CDR3 has 15 amino acids. DNA of the CDR3: TGTGCCAGCAGCCCCCGGGACAGAAAACAAGAGACCCAGTACTTC. The encoded protein is CASSPRDRKQETQYF.

The genes are TRBV11-1 and TRBJ2-5, with 14 bases identical to TRBD2. The CDR3 length is 16 residues. Germline V gene data show CDR1 as SGHAT and CDR2 as FQDESV (reference sequence). V dropped 0 bases and J dropped 7; count of bases not matched to a gene: 4. The CDR3 nucleotides are TGTGCCAGCAGCTTAGCCCGCGGGACTAGCGGGGGGACCCAGTACTTC. Translating gives CASSLARGTSGGTQYF.

As DNA, the CDR3 is TGTGCCAGCAGCTTAGCAGACTCTGATACGCAGTATTTT. As protein: CASSLADSDTQYF. The chain is built from TRBV13 and TRBJ2-3; D remains ambiguous. This CDR3 contains 13 residues. In germline, CDR1 is PRHDT, CDR2 FYEKMQ (reference sequence). Deletions cut 1 base from V and 6 bases from J, with 8 bases between. Filled out from reference TRBV13 and TRBJ2-3, the complete variable domain reads AAGVIQSPRHLIKEKRETATLKCYPIPRHDTVYWYQQGPGQDPQFLISFYEKMQSDKGSIPDRFSAQQFSDYHSELNMSSLELGDSALYFCASSLADSDTQYFGPGTRLTVL.

The genes are TRBV13 and TRBJ2-2, with D possibly TRBD1 on 7 matching bases. V was pared by 0 bases and J by 2 bases, with 19 bases between. From germline, CDR1 is PRHDT and CDR2 FYEKMQ (reference sequence). The CDR3 covers 19 residues. The CDR3 DNA is TGTGCCAGCAGCTTAGGCCCTCCCCGCGGGACAGTTAACACCGGGGAGCTGTTTTTT. This sequence encodes CASSLGPPRGTVNTGELFF. Combining the CDR3 with reference TRBV13 and TRBJ2-2 gives the whole variable domain AAGVIQSPRHLIKEKRETATLKCYPIPRHDTVYWYQQGPGQDPQFLISFYEKMQSDKGSIPDRFSAQQFSDYHSELNMSSLELGDSALYFCASSLGPPRGTVNTGELFFGEGSRLTVL.

CDR3: CASSKGLADTQYF. DNA for the CDR3: TGTGCCAGTAGCAAGGGCTTGGCAGATACGCAGTATTTT. This sequence joins TRBV19 and TRBJ2-3; D is uncertain. V lost 6 bases and J 4 bases, leaving 11 bases between the germline ends. Germline V lookup: CDR1 LNHDA, CDR2 SQIVND (reference sequence). CDR3 length: 13 residues.

This clone was found once. The rearrangement links TRBV12-3 or TRBV12-4 to TRBJ2-7; maybe TRBD1 (7 bases). V gave up 1 base and J gave up 10 bases, with 11 bases separating them. This CDR3 is 12 amino acids long. This CDR3 reads CASSLDRGGQYF. CDR3 DNA: TGTGCCAGCAGTTTAGACAGGGGAGGCCAGTACTTC.

The CDR3 DNA is TGTGCCAGTGCCCTGGGGAGGAACACTGAAGCTTTCTTT. The encoded protein is CASALGRNTEAFF. The V gene is TRBV27, the J gene TRBJ1-1; D unclear. Trimming removed 9 bases at V and 1 base at J, with 12 bases between. Germline CDR1 MNHEY, CDR2 SMNVEV (reference sequence). This CDR3 contains 13 residues.

The CDR3 coding sequence is TGCGCCAGCAGCGGAACAAGGGGCCCGTCCTACGAGCAGTACTTC. Translated, it gives CASSGTRGPSYEQYF. The chain employs TRBV5-1 and TRBJ2-7; tentative D call: TRBD1 (5 bases). Looked up from germline, CDR1 is SGHRS and CDR2 is YFSETQ. V lost 4 bases to trimming and J lost 1 base, with 15 bases between them. The CDR3 loop spans 15 amino acids.

The chain recombines TRBV6-1 with TRBJ1-2; D remains ambiguous. The germline V gene encodes CDR1 MNHNS and CDR2 SASEGT. There are 13 residues in the CDR3. The V end lost 1 base, the J end lost 7 bases, and 10 bases lay between the germline ends. CDR3 region: CASSEGRYAGYTF. CDR3 DNA sequence: TGTGCCAGCAGTGAAGGGCGGTACGCTGGCTACACCTTC.